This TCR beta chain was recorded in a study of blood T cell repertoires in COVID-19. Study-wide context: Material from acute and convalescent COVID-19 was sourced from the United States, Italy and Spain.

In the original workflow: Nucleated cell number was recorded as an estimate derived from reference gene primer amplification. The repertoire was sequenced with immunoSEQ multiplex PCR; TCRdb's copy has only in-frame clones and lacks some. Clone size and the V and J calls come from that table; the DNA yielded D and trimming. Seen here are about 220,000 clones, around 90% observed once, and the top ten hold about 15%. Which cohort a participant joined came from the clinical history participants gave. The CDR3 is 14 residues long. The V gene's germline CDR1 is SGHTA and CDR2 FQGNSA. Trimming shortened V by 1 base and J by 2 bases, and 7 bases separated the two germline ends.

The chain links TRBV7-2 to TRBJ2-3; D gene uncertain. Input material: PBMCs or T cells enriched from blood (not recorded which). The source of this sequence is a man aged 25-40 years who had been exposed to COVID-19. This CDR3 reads CASSLVSITDTQYF. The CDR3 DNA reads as TGTGCCAGCAGCTTAGTGTCTATCACAGATACGCAGTATTTT.